This entry lists 9 T cell receptor beta chains sequenced from one sample in a study of sequential checkpoint blockade in melanoma. Treatment reported: randomized to nivolumab then ipilimumab (arm A) or the reverse (arm B). The assay was immunoSEQ multiplex PCR, and TCRdb's table has in-frame clones only and misses some. The table lists around 6,800 clones, around 22% of them singletons. The sample in question was tumor tissue (inferred from file names), obtained from a patient given nivolumab and ipilimumab in sequence. These receptors were collected from a human donor with melanoma.

A few counts support this clone. The rearrangement links TRBV18 to TRBJ1-1; 8 bases map to TRBD1. Germline assignment: CDR1 KGHSH and CDR2 LQKENI. CDR3 length: 14 amino acids. With V trimmed by 3 bases and J by 1 base, 1 base remained unmatched. This CDR3 is CASSPGTGNTEAFF. In DNA form, the CDR3 reads TGTGCCAGCTCACCCGGGACAGGGAACACTGAAGCTTTCTTT.

This clone is judged medium-sized (0.01 to 0.1%). V and J are TRBV29-1 and TRBJ1-1, with D unclear. CDR1 is SQVTM and CDR2 is ANQGSEA in the germline V gene. The CDR3 extends over 13 amino acids. With 5 bases removed from V and 5 bases from J, the gap between germline ends came to 15 bases. The CDR3 sequence: CSVLWGMGTEAFF. The CDR3 nucleotides are TGCAGCGTTTTGTGGGGTATGGGGACTGAAGCTTTCTTT.

The rearrangement joins TRBV11-3 to TRBJ2-1, with 7 nucleotides matching TRBD2. Germline CDR1 is SGHNT and CDR2 is YENEEA. V was clipped by 1 base and J by 7 bases; unmatched bases: 16. CDR3 length: 18 amino acids. In DNA form, the CDR3 reads TGTGCCAGCAGCTTAGGGGGGGAAGTGGGAGGGCGTTTTAATGAGCAGTTCTTC. Residues: CASSLGGEVGGRFNEQFF.

The table lists this clone with many counts. J is TRBJ2-5 and V is TRBV6-8; D not resolved. V was pared by 1 base and J by 4 bases, with 13 bases between. Germline V lookup: CDR1 MNHGY, CDR2 SAAAGT. CDR3 length: 15 residues. Here the CDR3 DNA reads TGTGCCAGCAGTTACTATACAGCCGCCGTAGAGACCCAGTACTTC. It is translated as CASSYYTAAVETQYF.

This clone ranks as medium-sized (0.01 to 0.1%). The chain has TRBV6-8 and TRBJ1-1, with D uncertain. The ends were cut back, 4 bases at V and 2 bases at J, with 5 bases in the middle. Germline V lookup: CDR1 MNHGY, CDR2 SAAAGT. The CDR3 length is 12 residues. The CDR3: CASSWKNTEAFF. CDR3 in DNA: TGTGCCAGCAGTTGGAAAAACACTGAAGCTTTCTTT.

The J gene is TRBJ2-5, the V gene TRBV5-1, with D possibly being TRBD2 (6 bases). CDR1 and CDR2 from the germline V gene are SGHRS and YFSETQ. V was shortened by 4 bases and J by 4 bases, with 17 bases between the two germline ends. The CDR3 is 15 residues long. In nucleotides, the CDR3 is TGCGCCAGCAGCCCATCACCCCAGGAGGGAGAGACCCAGTACTTC. Its protein product is CASSPSPQEGETQYF. Together with reference TRBV5-1 and TRBJ2-5, the CDR3 gives the full variable domain: KAGVTQTPRYLIKTRGQQVTLSCSPISGHRSVSWYQQTPGQGLQFLFEYFSETQRNKGNFPGRFSGRQFSNSRSEMNVSTLELGDSALYLCASSPSPQEGETQYFGPGTRLLVL.

This clone was detected many times. This chain links TRBV11-3 with TRBJ1-1; no clear D gene. CDR3 length: 15 amino acids. Trimming stripped 2 bases from V and 0 bases from J, with 10 bases between. Germline CDR1 is SGHNT and CDR2 is YENEEA. Written as DNA, the CDR3 is TGTGCCAGCAGCTTACTGGGAGCCTTGAACACTGAAGCTTTCTTT. Residues: CASSLLGALNTEAFF.

The rearrangement links TRBV19 to TRBJ1-1, with D perhaps matching TRBD1 (6 bases). Looked up from germline, CDR1 is LNHDA and CDR2 is SQIVND (reference sequence). Trimming took 3 bases from V and 1 from J, leaving 15 bases between them. The CDR3 has 16 residues. CDR3: CASSIALHRENTEAFF. Here the CDR3 DNA reads TGTGCCAGTAGTATCGCACTCCACAGGGAGAACACTGAAGCTTTCTTT.

This clone was seen repeatedly, ten times or more. For the CDR3, the DNA is TGTGCCAGCAGCGGACCCGGGACGGGGCTGGAGCAGTACGTC. Translation gives CASSGPGTGLEQYV. V and J are TRBV11-3 and TRBJ2-7; D is possibly TRBD1 or TRBD2 (5 bases each). The ends were cut back, 5 bases at V and 7 bases at J, with 18 bases in the middle. The CDR3 runs to 14 residues. CDR1 and CDR2 from the germline V gene are SGHNT and YENEEA.